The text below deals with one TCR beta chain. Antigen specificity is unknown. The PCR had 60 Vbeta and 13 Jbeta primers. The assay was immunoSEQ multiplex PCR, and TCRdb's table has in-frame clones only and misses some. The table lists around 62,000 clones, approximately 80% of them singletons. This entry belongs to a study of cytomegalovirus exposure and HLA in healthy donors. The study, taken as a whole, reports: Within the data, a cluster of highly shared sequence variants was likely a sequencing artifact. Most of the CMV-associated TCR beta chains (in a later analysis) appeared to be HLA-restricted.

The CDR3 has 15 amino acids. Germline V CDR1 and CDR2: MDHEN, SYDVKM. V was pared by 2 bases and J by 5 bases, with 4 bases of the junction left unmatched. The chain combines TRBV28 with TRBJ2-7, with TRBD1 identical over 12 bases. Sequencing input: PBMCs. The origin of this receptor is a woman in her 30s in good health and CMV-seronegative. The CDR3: CASSLGGTGGDEQYF. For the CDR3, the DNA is TGTGCCAGCAGTTTAGGAGGGACAGGGGGCGACGAGCAGTACTTC. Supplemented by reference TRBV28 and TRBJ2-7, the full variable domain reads DVKVTQSSRYLVKRTGEKVFLECVQDMDHENMFWYRQDPGLGLRLIYFSYDVKMKEKGDIPEGYSVSREKKERFSLILESASTNQTSMYLCASSLGGTGGDEQYFGPGTRLTVT.